Listed here is a single T cell receptor (beta chain). Its target is unknown. Then a second PCR, running roughly 7 to 11 cycles, was carried out with a sample-barcoded 5' primer and a J-beta primer mix. MiXCR, applied by TCRdb to the 5' RACE reads, yields one record per CDR3 protein. The sample holds about 1.8 million distinct CDR3 sequences, around half seen once. The CDR3 sequence is 12 residues long. Between the trimmed V and J ends, which lost 6 bases and 4 bases, there was a span of 8 bases. The data were obtained in a study of blood T cells in healthy people across ages. Broader study findings: As age increased, TCR beta diversity per million T cells fell in a roughly linear fashion. When set beside aged donors, long-lived donors presented more naive CD4+ cells and higher diversity.

Specimen: blood. J is TRBJ2-3 and V is TRBV12-3 or TRBV12-4; D uncertain. The receptor was derived from a woman in her forties in good health. CDR3 residues: CASSQWADTQYF. The CDR3 DNA follows: TGTGCCAGCAGCCAGTGGGCAGATACGCAGTATTTT.